The 18 T cell receptor beta chains below come from one sample, sequenced in a study of CD8 T cells in Susac syndrome. An amount of RNA that ranged from roughly 0.5 to 1 ug was reverse transcribed with random hexamers. TCRdb redid the calling of the immunoSEQ multiplex PCR reads with MiXCR, one entry per CDR3 protein. The sample has approximately 190,000 distinct CDR3 sequences, 90% to 95% seen once. The sequencing sample was made of CD4+ T cells from PBMCs. These receptors came from a human donor with multiple sclerosis.

V gene TRBV7-8 combines with J gene TRBJ1-1, with 7 bases identical to TRBD1. J gave up 0 bases and V 5 bases, and 6 bases lay outside the gene matches. This CDR3 region has 15 residues. Germline lookup yields CDR1 SGHVS and CDR2 FQNEAQ. This CDR3 reads CASSLRRGLNTEAFF. The CDR3 nucleotides read TGTGCCAGCAGCCTGAGGAGGGGGCTGAACACTGAAGCTTTCTTT.

This rearrangement joins TRBV29-1 to TRBJ1-4; maybe TRBD1 (6 bases). V dropped 7 bases and J dropped 11 bases, with 17 bases sitting between them. The germline V gene encodes CDR1 SQVTM and CDR2 ANQGSEA. This CDR3 comprises 12 residues. CDR3 DNA sequence: TGCAGCGCACAGGGAGATGATCGGAAACTGTTTTTT. Encoded protein: CSAQGDDRKLFF. Filled out from reference TRBV29-1 and TRBJ1-4, the complete variable domain reads SAVISQKPSRDICQRGTSLTIQCQVDSQVTMMFWYRQQPGQSLTLIATANQGSEATYESGFVIDKFPISRPNLTFSTLTVSNMSPEDSSIYLCSAQGDDRKLFFGSGTQLSVL.

The chain employs TRBV20-1 and TRBJ1-2; 8 bases align to TRBD1. The CDR3 covers 14 residues. Germline loops: CDR1 DFQATT, CDR2 SNEGSKA (reference sequence). V shed 0 bases and J 8 bases; nucleotides not matched to a gene: 8. The CDR3 sequence is CSARDRTGIDGYTF. Written as DNA, the CDR3 is TGCAGTGCTAGAGATAGGACAGGGATAGACGGCTACACCTTC.

This clonotype has only one observation. This chain uses TRBV7-3 with TRBJ2-3; possibly TRBD2 for D (5 bases). Looked up from germline, CDR1 is SGHTA and CDR2 is FQGTGA. Trimming took 9 bases from V and 0 from J, leaving 13 bases between them. CDR3 size: 14 residues. The CDR3 loop reads CASSQLGSTDTQYF. In DNA, the CDR3 is TGTGCCAGTTCGCAACTAGGGAGCACAGATACGCAGTATTTT.

The chain has TRBV7-6 and TRBJ2-5, with 8 bases aligning to TRBD2. From germline, CDR1 is SGHVS and CDR2 FNYEAQ. The CDR3 sequence is 15 residues long. The trim removed 5 bases at V and 2 bases at J, leaving 7 bases unmatched. DNA for the CDR3: TGTGCCAGCAGCCGCGGGAGGTTGCGGCAAGAGACCCAGTACTTC. Its protein product is CASSRGRLRQETQYF.

J is TRBJ1-5 and V is TRBV27; maybe TRBD1 (6 bases). Germline V gene lookup returns CDR1 MNHEY and CDR2 SMNVEV (reference sequence). V lost 6 bases and J lost 7, with 13 bases in between. There are 13 residues in the CDR3. CDR3: CASSKDRLQPQHF. The CDR3 DNA follows: TGTGCCAGCAGCAAAGACAGGTTACAGCCCCAGCATTTT.

The rearrangement links TRBV29-1 to TRBJ2-7; 12 bases fit TRBD1. CDR3 length equals 13 residues. The germline V gene encodes CDR1 SQVTM and CDR2 ANQGSEA. After removal of 4 bases from V and 6 bases from J, the junction contained 4 bases not matched to a gene. The CDR3 is CSVVGTGGPEQYF. CDR3 bases: TGCAGCGTTGTGGGGACAGGGGGCCCCGAGCAGTACTTC.

The chain carries TRBV20-1 and TRBJ2-2; D is unresolved. The germline V gene encodes CDR1 DFQATT and CDR2 SNEGSKA (reference sequence). The V end lost 5 bases, the J end lost 5 bases, and 15 bases lay between the germline ends. The CDR3 extends over 14 amino acids. CDR3 DNA sequence: TGCAGTGCTGGTGCCCCCGGGCGGACCGGGGAGCTGTTTTTT. Translation: CSAGAPGRTGELFF.

The gene calls are TRBV5-1 and TRBJ2-3; D gene unclear. The CDR3 contains 13 residues. The V end lost 0 bases, the J end lost 6 bases, and 8 bases lay between the germline ends. Germline CDR1 reads SGHRS; CDR2 reads YFSETQ. As DNA, the CDR3 is TGCGCCAGCAGCTTGGCCGAGAAGGATACGCAGTATTTT. It yields the protein CASSLAEKDTQYF.

The chain carries TRBV18 and TRBJ1-1; 7 bases fit TRBD1. V was clipped by 1 base and J by 3 bases; unmatched bases: 2. The CDR3 covers 14 residues. Germline V CDR1 and CDR2: KGHSH, LQKENI. The CDR3 DNA is TGTGCCAGCTCACCACGAGGGGGCTACACTGAAGCTTTCTTT. Translated: CASSPRGGYTEAFF.

The count of this clonotype is one. The V gene is TRBV30, the J gene TRBJ2-1; D perhaps matches TRBD2 (6 bases). Germline V gene sequence: CDR1 GTSNPN, CDR2 SVGIG (reference sequence). V shed 3 bases and J shed 10 bases, with 16 bases lying between them. The CDR3 has 13 amino acids. The DNA for the CDR3 is TGTGCCTGGAGGGGGGACTTGCAAATAGAGCAGTTCTTC. It yields the protein CAWRGDLQIEQFF.

V is TRBV2 and J is TRBJ1-6, with 8 positions matching TRBD1. Germline CDR1 SNHLY, CDR2 FYNNEI. V was pared by 5 bases and J by 7 bases, with 7 bases of the junction left unmatched. This CDR3 has 15 residues. The DNA for the CDR3 is TGTGCCAGCAGTTCGGACAGGGTTACCAATTCACCCCTCCACTTT. It is translated as CASSSDRVTNSPLHF.

The chain uses TRBV7-9 and TRBJ2-2; possible D gene TRBD2, 5 bases. Trimming removed 0 bases at V and 2 bases at J, with 10 bases between. Per the germline V gene, CDR1 is SEHNR and CDR2 is FQNEAQ (reference sequence). The CDR3 contains 16 residues. The CDR3 is CASSLARALNTGELFF. For the CDR3, the DNA is TGTGCCAGCAGCTTAGCGCGGGCACTAAACACCGGGGAGCTGTTTTTT.

This sequence joins TRBV30 and TRBJ1-2, with 8 bases identical to TRBD1. J gave up 4 bases and V 8 bases, and 9 bases lay outside the gene matches. The CDR3 is made up of 13 amino acids. Germline values: CDR1 GTSNPN, CDR2 SVGIG (reference sequence). CDR3 sequence reads: CARAEGQGYGYTF. CDR3 bases: TGTGCCAGGGCCGAAGGACAGGGCTATGGCTACACCTTC.

This chain uses TRBV27 with TRBJ2-7; no firm D call. This CDR3 has 13 residues. The germline V gene encodes CDR1 MNHEY and CDR2 SMNVEV (reference sequence). V gave up 6 bases and J gave up 0 bases, with 9 bases separating them. The CDR3, as DNA: TGTGCCAGCAGGGGTTCGTCCTCCTACGAGCAGTACTTC. Its protein product is CASRGSSSYEQYF.

The V and J genes are TRBV20-1 and TRBJ2-3, with D perhaps TRBD1 or TRBD2 (6 bases each). Germline lookup yields CDR1 DFQATT and CDR2 SNEGSKA (reference sequence). The CDR3 totals 13 residues. CDR3 nucleotides: TGCAATGTTCCGGGGGCCGTAACAGATACGCAGTATTTT. It codes for CNVPGAVTDTQYF.

The chain uses TRBV12-3 or TRBV12-4 and TRBJ2-1; 13 nucleotides line up with TRBD2. This CDR3 has 15 amino acids. Trimming cost V 3 bases and J 6 bases; bases outside gene matches: 2. The CDR3 region has the DNA TGTGCCAGCAGTTTGCGGACTAGCGGGAGCAATGAGCAGTTCTTC. Protein product: CASSLRTSGSNEQFF.

V and J are TRBV27 and TRBJ1-6; D is perhaps TRBD1 (5 bases). The ends were cut back, 3 bases at V and 7 bases at J, with 13 bases in the middle. This CDR3 has 15 residues. Germline V CDR1 and CDR2: MNHEY, SMNVEV (reference sequence). DNA for the CDR3: TGTGCCAGCAGTTTCCGCAGGGAAGGAAATTCACCCCTCCACTTT. It encodes CASSFRREGNSPLHF.